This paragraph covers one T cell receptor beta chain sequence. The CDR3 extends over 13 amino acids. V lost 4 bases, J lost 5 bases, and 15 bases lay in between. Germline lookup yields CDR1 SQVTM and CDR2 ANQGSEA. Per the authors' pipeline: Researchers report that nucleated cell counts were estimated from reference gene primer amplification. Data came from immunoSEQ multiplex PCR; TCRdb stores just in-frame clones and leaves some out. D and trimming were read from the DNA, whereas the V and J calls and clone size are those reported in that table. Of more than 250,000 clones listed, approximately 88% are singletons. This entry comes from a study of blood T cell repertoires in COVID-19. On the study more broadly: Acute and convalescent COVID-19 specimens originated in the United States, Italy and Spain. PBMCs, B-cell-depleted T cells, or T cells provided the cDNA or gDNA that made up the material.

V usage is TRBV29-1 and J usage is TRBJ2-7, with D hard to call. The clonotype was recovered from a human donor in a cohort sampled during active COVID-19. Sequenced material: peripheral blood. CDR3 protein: CSVGGLFVDEQYF. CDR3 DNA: TGCAGCGTTGGTGGGCTCTTCGTCGACGAGCAGTACTTC.